The following is a T cell receptor (beta chain) sequence with its context. The antigen remains unidentified. A J-beta primer mix and a sample-barcoded 5' primer were used in a second PCR of about 7 to 12 cycles. TCRdb re-derived calls from the 5' RACE reads in MiXCR, one entry per CDR3 protein. The repertoire has approximately 1.5 million distinct CDR3 sequences, roughly a third of them found once; the top ten carry about 11%. No fewer than 6 micrograms of total RNA were isolated from every sample. The sample belongs to a study of blood T cells in healthy people across ages. Study-wide results and limits: As age increased, TCR beta diversity per million T cells fell in a roughly linear fashion.

The germline V gene has CDR1 SGHTS and CDR2 YDEGEE. The CDR3 extends over 15 amino acids. V lost 9 bases, J lost 0 bases, and 8 bases stayed unmatched. The receptor's source is a woman aged 25 to 39 in good health. V is TRBV5-8 and J is TRBJ2-1; 8 bases match TRBD2. Sequenced: blood. The CDR3 protein is CANRPGGSSYNEQFF. As DNA, the CDR3 is TGTGCCAACAGGCCGGGGGGGAGCTCCTACAATGAGCAGTTCTTC.